The clone carrying this T cell receptor beta chain counts as medium-sized (0.01 to 0.1%). Its cognate antigen is unknown. This entry belongs to a study of neurological immune-mediated disorders. Germline CDR1 and CDR2: SGHRS and YFSETQ. Trimming stripped 0 bases from V and 2 bases from J, with 9 bases between. This CDR3 has 14 residues. Study-wide findings and caveats: None of the CDR3 amino acid sequences of expanded clones recurred across subjects, suggesting private repertoires in all groups. Neither clinical nor MRI features were associated with the multiple sclerosis repertoire cluster. The highest TCR clonal expansion occurred in HTLV-1-associated myelopathy; multiple sclerosis fell below healthy controls.

Sequencing of 15-18 subjects in each run yielded over 190 million TCR-beta sequences. TCRdb re-analysed the 5' RACE reads in MiXCR, keeping a single row per CDR3 protein. Of over 35,000 distinct CDR3 sequences in the sample, roughly 2.5% were seen once. Sequencing was carried out using PBMCs. This receptor was taken from a man in his fifties or sixties with multiple sclerosis. This chain joins TRBV5-1 and TRBJ2-7; D gene uncertain. The DNA of the CDR3 is TGCGCCAGCAGCTTGGTGGTCAGCCCCTACGAGCAGTACTTC. It translates to CASSLVVSPYEQYF.